The sequence of this TCR beta chain was determined in a study of T cell responses to AZD1222 COVID-19 vaccine (dated by TCRdb to about 2021). Looking at the study overall: A total of under 250 trial participants underwent TCR sequencing, of whom about 210 had received two doses of AZD1222 and some 25 had received two doses of the MenACWY control vaccine. Trial participants were enrolled by age into subgroups of 18-55, 56-69 and 70-plus years, and about 150, 27 and 61 TCR-sequenced participants, respectively, were included in these subgroups. Points the paper makes about the study in general: In the small 56-69-year group, the increase in depth fell short of significance, most likely because of low power. After two AZD1222 doses, both the breadth and the depth of spike-specific TCRs were significantly higher than at day 0 and than in MenACWY recipients. Because no day 14 peak-response samples were available, repertoires were characterized only after the peak T cell response. Participants were mostly white British, with more females than males. The authors suggested clonal diversity may have been underestimated. Conclusions about previously exposed vaccinees were limited because only 5 or 6 AZD1222 recipients were SARS-CoV-2 seropositive at baseline. Vaccine-associated CD4 TCRs spanned the whole spike protein, with dominant responses in regions 160-218 and 743-854. Epitopes outside the regions mutated in the B.1.351 and B.1.1.7 variants were reportedly recognized by nearly half of the unique spike-specific TCRs.

Read against the paper, the sample's time point label means: about 28 days (+/-7) after the second vaccine dose. AZD1222 recipients with second doses at about 4 weeks or about 12 weeks were pooled, because spike-specific TCR depth and breadth did not differ between schedules. Vaccinee samples were obtained from the UK trials COV001 and COV002, which included a single-blind randomized controlled phase 2/3 trial of AZD1222 (ChAdOx1 nCoV-19) in healthy adults. For TCRbeta chain sequencing, PBMC samples from trial participants were taken at day 0 and at day 28 after the second dose. The CDR3 regions of human TCRbeta chains were subjected to immunosequencing. As for how the authors treated the data: TCRs in the repertoires were matched against a reference library of SARS-CoV-2-specific TCRs that had been generated with the MIRA antigen-specificity platform. Breadth was defined as the fraction of unique TCRs that were SARS-CoV-2-associated, and depth was defined as the fraction of total T cells that were SARS-CoV-2-associated. Using the MIRA data, each spike-specific TCR was assigned both to the spike region to which the TCR was reactive and to a CD4 or CD8 class. Log10-transformed breadth and depth values were compared by one-way ANOVA with Sidak's multiple comparisons tests. TCRdb limited this immuneACCESS table to in-frame rearrangements with V and J called. A share of clones is missing; checked studies link under half to unresolved V genes, and the rest is unexplained. That table supplies the V and J calls and clone size; D and trimming were determined from the DNA. In this sample the table shows about 120,000 clones, about nine tenths of which occur a single time. The ten largest clonotypes hold approximately 2.6% of the sample.

A distance of 12 bases separates the germline ends of V and J, which lose 6 bases and 4 bases respectively. The cysteine opens and the phenylalanine closes a CDR3 of 14 amino acids. Only CDR3 DNA remains: 42 bases, in frame from the first base. Sequences MNHEY (CDR1) and SVGEGT (CDR2) are obtained from the germline V gene. Note on this clone: Its antigen is still unknown. No per-base quality is available; no much larger clone lies one base away.

The TCR was taken from an adult who received the AZD1222 COVID-19 vaccine. The chain was built from TRBV6-2 or TRBV6-3 and TRBJ1-4, with the D gene call left open. Sample: peripheral blood, taken 28 days after the second AZD1222 dose. The CDR3: CASSGPLFNEKLFF. The DNA is TGTGCCAGCAGCGGACCGCTCTTTAATGAAAAACTGTTTTTT.